Below, one TCR beta chain is given with its context. Its antigen is as yet unknown. The sample is drawn from a study of cytomegalovirus exposure and HLA in healthy donors. Study observations and caveats: A later analysis showed TCR association rates differing by HLA locus, peaking at DRB1 and lowest at HLA-C. About 87% or about 30% of the time was how often most TCR beta V segments were productive, according to an earlier analysis. Among immune exposure information, only CMV serostatus was available.

CDR1 and CDR2 from the germline V gene are GTSNPN and SVGIG (reference sequence). J was trimmed by 6 bases and V by 7 bases; bases with no gene match: 5. This CDR3 region has 12 residues. Amplification used 60 Vbeta primers and 13 Jbeta primers. Libraries were prepared by immunoSEQ multiplex PCR; TCRdb keeps only in-frame clonotypes and omits some of them. The table lists 100,000 to 150,000 clones, around 83% of them singletons. The sequenced material came from PBMCs. This receptor was identified in a man aged 50-60 years in good health and CMV-seronegative. V is TRBV30 and J is TRBJ2-7; 11 bases are a match to TRBD1. The CDR3 DNA reads TGTGCCTCTGGACAGGGGGCCGGCGAGCAGTACTTC. It yields the protein CASGQGAGEQYF.